This T cell receptor (beta chain) comes out of a study of blood T cell repertoires in COVID-19. Study details: Spain, Italy and the United States supplied samples that represented acute and convalescent COVID-19.

Sequencing was performed with immunoSEQ multiplex PCR; in TCRdb, only in-frame clones are kept and a portion is missing. The sample shows about 140,000 clones, roughly four fifths of them seen only once. Adults between roughly 18 and 89 years of age took part from 24 US areas. Sequencing input: PBMCs or T cells enriched from blood (not recorded which). This clonotype was sampled from a woman younger than 35 who had been exposed to COVID-19.

The CDR3 loop reads CASSLEQDAYNEQFF. Written as DNA, the CDR3 is TGTGCCAGCAGCTTAGAGCAGGATGCCTACAATGAGCAGTTCTTC. V gene TRBV7-6 combines with J gene TRBJ2-1; D remains ambiguous. V was pared by 1 base and J by 2 bases, with 9 bases between. The CDR3 contains 15 residues. CDR1 and CDR2 from the germline V gene are SGHVS and FNYEAQ.